Sequencing of this T cell receptor beta chain was carried out in a study of CD8+CD57+ T cells in acquired aplastic anemia. Whole-study context: Mean yield of DNA from sorted CD4+ and CD8+ cells was 2.5 to 4 ug.

The germline V gene has CDR1 SGHVS and CDR2 FQNEAQ. The CDR3 is made up of 16 amino acids. V lost 10 bases and J lost 5; bases outside the gene matches: 14. Study-wide results and limits: Any difference that existed in CD8+ Simpson's diversity between patients and controls was not significant. It was found that nearly 30 CD8+ CDR3 sequences were shared between patients and controls.

This clonotype was seen repeatedly, ten times or more. Its cognate antigen is unknown. Genomic DNA constituted the template upon which TCR beta VDJ and CDR3 profiling was performed. TCRdb used MiXCR to reprocess the reads, holding one entry per CDR3 protein. The top ten hold roughly 8% of the sample, which has under 350,000 distinct CDR3 sequences, approximately 56% seen once. The clonotype was recovered from a human donor with severe aplastic anemia or a healthy control (not recorded which). The sample comprised sorted CD4+, CD8+, or CD8+CD57+ T cells (not recorded which) from PBMCs. The chain couples TRBV7-8 to TRBJ2-5; TRBD2 aligns across 12 bases. DNA of the CDR3: TGTGCCAACACTCTGGTACTAGCGGGGGGTCAGGAGACCCAGTACTTC. Translation: CANTLVLAGGQETQYF.